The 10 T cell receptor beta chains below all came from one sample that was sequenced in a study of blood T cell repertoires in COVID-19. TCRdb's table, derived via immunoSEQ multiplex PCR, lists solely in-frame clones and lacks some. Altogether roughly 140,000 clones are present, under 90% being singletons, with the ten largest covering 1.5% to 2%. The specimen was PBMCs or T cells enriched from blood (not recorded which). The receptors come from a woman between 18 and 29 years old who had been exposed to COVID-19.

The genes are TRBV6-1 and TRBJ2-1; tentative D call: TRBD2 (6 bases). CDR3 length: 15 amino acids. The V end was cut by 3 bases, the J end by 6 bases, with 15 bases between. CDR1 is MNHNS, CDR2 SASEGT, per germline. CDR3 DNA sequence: TGTGCCAGCAGTGACAAGGACTACCTCTTCAATGAGCAGTTCTTC. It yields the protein CASSDKDYLFNEQFF.

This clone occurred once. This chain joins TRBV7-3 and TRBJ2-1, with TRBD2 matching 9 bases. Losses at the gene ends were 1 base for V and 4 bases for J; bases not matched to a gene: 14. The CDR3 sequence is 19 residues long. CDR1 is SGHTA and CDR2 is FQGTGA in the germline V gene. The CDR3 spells CASSLMDMVAGAGYNEQFF. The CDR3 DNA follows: TGTGCCAGCAGCTTAATGGATATGGTAGCGGGAGCAGGGTACAATGAGCAGTTCTTC.

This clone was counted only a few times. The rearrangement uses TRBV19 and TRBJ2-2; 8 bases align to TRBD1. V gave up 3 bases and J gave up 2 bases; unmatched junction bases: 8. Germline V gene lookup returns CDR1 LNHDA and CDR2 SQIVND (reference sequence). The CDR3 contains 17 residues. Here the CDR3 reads CASSIRTGYGNTGELFF. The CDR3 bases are TGTGCCAGTAGTATTCGGACAGGGTATGGTAACACCGGGGAGCTGTTTTTT.

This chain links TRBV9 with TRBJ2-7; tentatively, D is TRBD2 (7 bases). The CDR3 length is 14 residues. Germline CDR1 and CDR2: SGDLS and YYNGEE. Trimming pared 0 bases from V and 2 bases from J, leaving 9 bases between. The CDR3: CASSVVGGPYEQYF. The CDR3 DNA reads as TGTGCCAGCAGCGTAGTGGGGGGGCCCTACGAGCAGTACTTC.

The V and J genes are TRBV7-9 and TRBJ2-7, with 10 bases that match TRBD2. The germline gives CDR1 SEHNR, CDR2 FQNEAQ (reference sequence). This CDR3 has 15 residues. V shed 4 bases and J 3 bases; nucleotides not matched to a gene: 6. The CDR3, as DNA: TGTGCCAGCAGCTCCACGACTAGCGGGTTCTACGAGCAGTACTTC. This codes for CASSSTTSGFYEQYF.

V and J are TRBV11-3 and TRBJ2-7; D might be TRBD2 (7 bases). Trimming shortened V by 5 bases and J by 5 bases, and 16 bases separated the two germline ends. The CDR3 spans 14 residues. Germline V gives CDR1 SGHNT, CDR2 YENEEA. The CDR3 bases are TGTGCCAGCAGCCCGAGGGAGCGGGACAACGAGCAGTACTTC. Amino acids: CASSPRERDNEQYF.

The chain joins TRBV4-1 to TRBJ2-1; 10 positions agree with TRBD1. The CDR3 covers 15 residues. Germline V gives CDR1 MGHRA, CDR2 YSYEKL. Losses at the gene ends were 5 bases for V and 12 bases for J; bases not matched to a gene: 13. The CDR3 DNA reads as TGCGCCAGCAGCGACCGGGACAGGGGCCTCTTTATGCAGTTCTTC. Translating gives CASSDRDRGLFMQFF.

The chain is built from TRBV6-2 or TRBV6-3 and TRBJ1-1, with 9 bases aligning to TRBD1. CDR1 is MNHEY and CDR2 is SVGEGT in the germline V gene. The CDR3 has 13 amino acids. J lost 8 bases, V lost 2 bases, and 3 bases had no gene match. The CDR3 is CASSYHDRGEAFF. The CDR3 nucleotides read TGTGCCAGCAGTTACCATGACAGGGGGGAAGCTTTCTTT.

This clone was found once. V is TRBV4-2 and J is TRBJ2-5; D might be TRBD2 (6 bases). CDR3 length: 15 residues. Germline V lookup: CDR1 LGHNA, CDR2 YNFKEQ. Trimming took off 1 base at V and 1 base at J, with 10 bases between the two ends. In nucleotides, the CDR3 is TGTGCCAGCAGCCAAGGGGGACTCACCCAAGAGACCCAGTACTTC. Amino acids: CASSQGGLTQETQYF.

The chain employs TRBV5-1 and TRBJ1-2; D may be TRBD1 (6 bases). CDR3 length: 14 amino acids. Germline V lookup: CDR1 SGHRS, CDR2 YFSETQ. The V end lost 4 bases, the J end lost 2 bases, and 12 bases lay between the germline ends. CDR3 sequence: CASSARTENYGYTF. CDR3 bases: TGCGCCAGCAGCGCCCGGACAGAGAACTATGGCTACACCTTC. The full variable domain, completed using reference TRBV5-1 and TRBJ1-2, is KAGVTQTPRYLIKTRGQQVTLSCSPISGHRSVSWYQQTPGQGLQFLFEYFSETQRNKGNFPGRFSGRQFSNSRSEMNVSTLELGDSALYLCASSARTENYGYTFGSGTRLTVV.